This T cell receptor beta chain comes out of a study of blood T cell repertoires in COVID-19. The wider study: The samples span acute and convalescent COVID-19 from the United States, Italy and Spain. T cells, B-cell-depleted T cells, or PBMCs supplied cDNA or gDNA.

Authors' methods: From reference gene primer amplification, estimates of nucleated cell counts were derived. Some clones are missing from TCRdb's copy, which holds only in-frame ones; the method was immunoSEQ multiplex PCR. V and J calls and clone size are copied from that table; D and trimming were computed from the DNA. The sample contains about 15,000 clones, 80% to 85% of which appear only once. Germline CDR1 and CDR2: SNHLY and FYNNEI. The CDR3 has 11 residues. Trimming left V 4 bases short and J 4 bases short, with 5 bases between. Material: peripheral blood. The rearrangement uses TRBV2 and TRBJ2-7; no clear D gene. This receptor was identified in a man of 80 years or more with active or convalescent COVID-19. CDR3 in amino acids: CASSVQYEQYF. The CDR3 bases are TGTGCCAGCAGTGTTCAGTACGAGCAGTACTTC.